This T cell receptor beta chain is drawn from a study of identical twins. Germline V CDR1 and CDR2: MNHEY, SMNVEV (reference sequence). The CDR3 runs to 12 residues. The V gene lost 3 bases and the J gene lost 5 bases, with 8 bases spanning the gap. MiXCR was run by TCRdb on the 5' RACE reads, yielding one entry per CDR3 protein. The data hold about 530,000 distinct CDR3 sequences, with more than 20% observed a single time. The same sample was also studied in work on yellow fever vaccine responses in identical twins.

The sequenced sample was CD4+ T cells sorted from blood. This sequence originates from a woman younger than 35 in good health. This chain links TRBV27 with TRBJ2-7; no firm D call. CDR3 region: CASSLVANEQYV. The DNA of the CDR3 is TGTGCCAGCAGTTTGGTGGCAAACGAGCAGTACGTC.